These 19 T cell receptor beta chains came from one sample sequenced in a study of T cell repertoires in cytomegalovirus infection. TCRdb reprocessed the reads with MiXCR, giving one entry per CDR3 protein. The sample has just under 550,000 distinct CDR3 sequences, about 25% seen once. Input material: PBMCs. These receptors were obtained from a human donor in good health (CMV status not recorded). Some clones in this sample may be carry-over from other donors' samples.

The chain joins TRBV7-2 to TRBJ2-5, with TRBD2 matching 14 bases. The CDR3 covers 14 residues. V was clipped by 10 bases and J by 5 bases; unmatched bases: 6. CDR1 is SGHTA, CDR2 FQGNSA, per germline. In DNA form, the CDR3 reads TGTGCCACCCTGCGGACTAGCGGGAGGGAGACCCAGTACTTC. This encodes CATLRTSGRETQYF.

The chain uses TRBV2 and TRBJ2-7, with no clear D. Germline CDR1 SNHLY, CDR2 FYNNEI. Between the trimmed V and J ends, which lost 3 bases and 3 bases, there was a span of 9 bases. This CDR3 is built from 13 residues. As DNA, the CDR3 is TGTGCCAGCAGTGAGAGGCGTAACTACGAGCAGTACGTC. It translates to CASSERRNYEQYV.

This clonotype was picked up a small number of times. The V gene is TRBV27, the J gene TRBJ1-5, with TRBD1 identical over 9 bases. After removal of 8 bases from V and 5 bases from J, the junction contained 16 bases not matched to a gene. The CDR3 runs 17 residues. Germline CDR1 and CDR2: MNHEY and SMNVEV (reference sequence). CDR3 sequence (DNA): TGTGCCAGCTCCCGAATGACCGGGACAGGGTCGTATCAGCCCCAGCATTTT. This codes for CASSRMTGTGSYQPQHF.

The CDR3 DNA reads TGTGCCAGCAGCTACGCGGGGGATGAGCAGTTCTTC. Encoded protein: CASSYAGDEQFF. The gene calls are TRBV7-9 and TRBJ2-1; 7 bases are shared with TRBD2. CDR3 length: 12 amino acids. Trimming took 4 bases from V and 8 from J; bases not matched to a gene: 2. CDR1 is SEHNR, CDR2 FQNEAQ, per germline (reference sequence).

This clonotype occurred a few times. The CDR3 sequence: CASSLAGWENIQYF. The CDR3 nucleotides are TGTGCCAGCAGCTTAGCGGGTTGGGAAAACATTCAGTACTTC. This chain links TRBV11-1 with TRBJ2-4, with unresolved D. With 0 bases removed from V and 5 bases from J, the gap between germline ends came to 8 bases. The CDR3 loop spans 14 amino acids. The germline gives CDR1 SGHAT, CDR2 FQDESV (reference sequence).

This clonotype was counted between two and nine times. This chain connects TRBV12-3 or TRBV12-4 to TRBJ1-3; D possibly corresponds to TRBD1 (6 bases). V was trimmed by 5 bases and J by 4 bases, leaving 15 bases between them. CDR3 length: 15 amino acids. The CDR3 loop is CASSPTEGGGNTIYF. CDR3 in DNA: TGTGCCAGCAGTCCCACAGAGGGGGGCGGAAACACCATATATTTT.

This clonotype was observed many times. V and J are TRBV7-2 and TRBJ2-3; 10 bases fit TRBD2. There are 15 residues in the CDR3. V lost 2 bases and J lost 4; bases outside the gene matches: 3. CDR1 SGHTA and CDR2 FQGNSA come from the germline V gene. The CDR3 region has the DNA TGTGCCAGCAGCTTAAGCGGGAGGGCAGCAGATACGCAGTATTTT. Protein: CASSLSGRAADTQYF.

This clonotype was detected ten times or more. The chain couples TRBV7-9 to TRBJ2-5, with no clear D. Per germline, CDR1 SEHNR and CDR2 FQNEAQ (reference sequence). With 1 base removed from V and 4 bases from J, the gap between germline ends came to 10 bases. The length of the CDR3 is 14 residues. This chain's CDR3 is CASSLDRARETQYF. The CDR3 DNA reads as TGTGCCAGCAGCTTAGATCGGGCCAGAGAGACCCAGTACTTC.

CDR3 loop: CANSRSNQPQHF. Written as DNA, the CDR3 is TGTGCCAACTCAAGGAGCAATCAGCCCCAGCATTTT. This chain connects TRBV28 to TRBJ1-5; D uncertain. CDR3 size: 12 residues. CDR1 is MDHEN, CDR2 SYDVKM, per germline. The germline V and J ends were trimmed by 10 bases and 1 base, with 8 bases remaining between them.

The V gene is TRBV12-3 or TRBV12-4, the J gene TRBJ2-3; D is undetermined. The CDR3 spans 14 residues. The V end lost 5 bases, the J end lost 5 bases, and 14 bases lay between the germline ends. CDR3 amino acids: CASSHRAIGDTQYF. CDR3 sequence (DNA): TGTGCCAGCAGTCACCGGGCCATTGGAGATACGCAGTATTTT.

The chain joins TRBV6-2 or TRBV6-3 to TRBJ2-7; D might be TRBD2 (6 bases). CDR3 length: 15 residues. Germline CDR1 MNHEY, CDR2 SVGEGT. V was shortened by 5 bases and J by 0 bases, with 14 bases between the two germline ends. CDR3 in amino acids: CASSTGLQSSYEQYF. The CDR3 bases are TGTGCCAGCAGTACGGGACTGCAGAGCTCCTACGAGCAGTACTTC.

This chain links TRBV2 with TRBJ1-1; possible D gene TRBD1, 5 bases. This CDR3 is 15 amino acids long. V lost 7 bases and J lost 2, with 17 bases in between. Looked up from germline, CDR1 is SNHLY and CDR2 is FYNNEI. CDR3: CASNYRPGGNTEAFF. CDR3 DNA: TGTGCCAGCAACTACCGGCCCGGGGGTAACACTGAAGCTTTCTTT.

The sample holds a few counts of this clonotype. The chain uses TRBV5-6 and TRBJ2-7; D uncertain. The CDR3 runs to 15 residues. The ends were cut back, 3 bases at V and 3 bases at J, with 16 bases in the middle. The V gene's germline CDR1 is SGHDT and CDR2 YYEEEE. CDR3 protein: CASSSPLRPNYEQYV. The CDR3 DNA reads TGTGCCAGCAGCTCCCCCTTGCGGCCGAACTACGAGCAGTACGTC.

A few counts support this clonotype. The V call is TRBV11-3, the J call TRBJ2-1; 7 nucleotides line up with TRBD2. The J segment lost 8 bases and the V segment lost 3 bases, leaving 16 bases of the junction unmatched. The CDR3 is 17 residues long. CDR1 SGHNT and CDR2 YENEEA come from the germline V gene. The chain's CDR3 is CASSFMFSSQRDHEQFF. As DNA, the CDR3 is TGTGCCAGCAGCTTTATGTTCTCTAGCCAGCGGGACCATGAGCAGTTCTTC.

The genes are TRBV7-2 and TRBJ2-7; 9 positions agree with TRBD2. This CDR3 spans 14 amino acids. Germline CDR1 reads SGHTA; CDR2 reads FQGNSA. J was trimmed by 4 bases and V by 5 bases; bases with no gene match: 6. This chain's CDR3 is CASSTTSGPYEQYV. Here the CDR3 DNA reads TGTGCCAGCAGCACTACTAGCGGGCCATACGAGCAGTACGTC.

The chain uses TRBV7-8 and TRBJ1-6; the D gene is possibly TRBD1 (5 bases). Germline CDR1 is SGHVS and CDR2 is FQNEAQ. V shed 5 bases and J shed 0 bases, with 23 bases lying between them. The CDR3 has 20 amino acids. Here the CDR3 DNA reads TGTGCCAGCAGCCTAAGGGCGCTCGGGGCCGCGAGCTCCTATAATTCACCCCTCCACTTT. Its translation: CASSLRALGAASSYNSPLHF.

With respect to this clonotype: A much larger clone lies one base from this, so it may be a read error. The chain has TRBV11-2 and TRBJ1-6; D call uncertain. CDR3 length equals 13 residues. The V gene lost 5 bases and the J gene lost 8 bases, with 10 bases spanning the gap. Germline V gives CDR1 SGHAT, CDR2 FQNNGV. The CDR3 protein is CASSPLWDSPLHF. DNA of the CDR3: TGTGCCAGCAGCCCCCTCTGGGATTCACCCCTCCACTTT.

This clonotype showed up just a few times. The chain is built from TRBV12-3 or TRBV12-4 and TRBJ1-1; no definite D call. The V gene lost 7 bases and the J gene lost 2 bases, with 11 bases spanning the gap. The CDR3 is made up of 13 amino acids. The CDR3 region has the DNA TGTGCCAGCACCACCCTTGGAAACACTGAAGCTTTCTTT. Translated: CASTTLGNTEAFF.

This clonotype was counted ten times or more. V usage is TRBV10-3 and J usage is TRBJ2-2, with D possibly being TRBD2 (6 bases). CDR1 ENHRY and CDR2 SYGVKD come from the germline V gene. V lost 7 bases and J lost 5, with 14 bases in between. The CDR3 runs to 14 residues. Written as DNA, the CDR3 is TGTGCCATCAAAGGACTACCCGGAACCGGGGAGCTGTTTTTT. Amino acid sequence: CAIKGLPGTGELFF.